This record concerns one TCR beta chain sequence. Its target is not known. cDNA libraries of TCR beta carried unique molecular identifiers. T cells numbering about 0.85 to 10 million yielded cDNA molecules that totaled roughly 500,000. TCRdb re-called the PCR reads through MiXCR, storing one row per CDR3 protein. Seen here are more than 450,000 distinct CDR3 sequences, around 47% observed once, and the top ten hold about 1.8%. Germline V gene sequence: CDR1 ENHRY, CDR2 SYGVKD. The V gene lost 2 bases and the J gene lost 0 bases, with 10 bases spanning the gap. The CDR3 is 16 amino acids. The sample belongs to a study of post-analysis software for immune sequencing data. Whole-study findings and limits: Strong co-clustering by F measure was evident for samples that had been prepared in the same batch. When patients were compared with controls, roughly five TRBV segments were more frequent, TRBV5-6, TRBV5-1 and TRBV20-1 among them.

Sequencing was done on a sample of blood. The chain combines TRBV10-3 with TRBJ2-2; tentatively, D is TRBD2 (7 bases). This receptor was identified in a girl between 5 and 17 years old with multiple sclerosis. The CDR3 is CAISEGGAANTGELFF. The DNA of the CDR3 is TGTGCCATCAGTGAGGGGGGGGCAGCGAACACCGGGGAGCTGTTTTTT.